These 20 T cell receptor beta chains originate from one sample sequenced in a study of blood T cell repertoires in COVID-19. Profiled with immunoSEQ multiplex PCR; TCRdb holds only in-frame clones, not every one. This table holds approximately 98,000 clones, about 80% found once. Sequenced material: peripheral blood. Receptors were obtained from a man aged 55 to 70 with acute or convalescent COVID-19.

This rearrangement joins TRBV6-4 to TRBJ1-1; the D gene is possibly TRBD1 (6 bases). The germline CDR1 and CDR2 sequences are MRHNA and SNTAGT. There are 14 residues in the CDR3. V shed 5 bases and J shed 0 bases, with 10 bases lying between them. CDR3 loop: CASSRDRLNTEAFF. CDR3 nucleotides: TGTGCCAGCAGTCGAGACAGGCTGAACACTGAAGCTTTCTTT.

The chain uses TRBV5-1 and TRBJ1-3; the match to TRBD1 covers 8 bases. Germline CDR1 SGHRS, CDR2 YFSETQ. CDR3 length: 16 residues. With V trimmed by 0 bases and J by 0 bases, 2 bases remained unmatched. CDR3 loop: CASSLGGQDSGNTIYF. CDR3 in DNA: TGCGCCAGCAGCTTGGGGGGACAGGACTCTGGAAACACCATATATTTT.

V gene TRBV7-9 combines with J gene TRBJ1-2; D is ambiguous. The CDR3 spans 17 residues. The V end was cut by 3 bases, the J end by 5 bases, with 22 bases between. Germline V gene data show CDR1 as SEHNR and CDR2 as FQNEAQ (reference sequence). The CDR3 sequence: CASSLSKSGGEAYGYTF. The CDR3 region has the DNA TGTGCCAGCAGCTTGTCGAAGTCTGGCGGCGAAGCGTATGGCTACACCTTC. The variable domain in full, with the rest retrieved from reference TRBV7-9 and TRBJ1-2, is DTGVSQNPRHKITKRGQNVTFRCDPISEHNRLYWYRQTLGQGPEFLTYFQNEAQLEKSRLLSDRFSAERPKGSFSTLEIQRTEQGDSAMYLCASSLSKSGGEAYGYTFGSGTRLTVV.

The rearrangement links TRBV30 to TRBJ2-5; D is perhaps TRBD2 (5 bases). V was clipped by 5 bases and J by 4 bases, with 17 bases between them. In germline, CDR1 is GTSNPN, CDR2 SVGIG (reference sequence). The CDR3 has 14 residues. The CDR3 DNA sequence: TGTGCCTGGGGGCCGTACGGAGGTGGAGAGACCCAGTACTTC. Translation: CAWGPYGGGETQYF.

CDR3 protein: CASSPERILVGETQYF. The CDR3 DNA sequence: TGCGCCAGCAGCCCAGAGCGCATTCTAGTGGGAGAGACCCAGTACTTC. The rearrangement joins TRBV5-1 to TRBJ2-5; D not resolved. The germline V gene encodes CDR1 SGHRS and CDR2 YFSETQ. V lost 4 bases, J lost 4 bases, and 20 bases lay in between. The CDR3 sequence is 16 residues long.

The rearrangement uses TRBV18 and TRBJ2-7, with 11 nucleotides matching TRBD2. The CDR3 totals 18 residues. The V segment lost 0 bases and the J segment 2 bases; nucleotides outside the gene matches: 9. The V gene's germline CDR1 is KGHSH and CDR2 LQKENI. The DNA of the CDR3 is TGTGCCAGCTCACCACCCAGCGGGACTAGCGGAACTGCCTACGAGCAGTACGTC. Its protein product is CASSPPSGTSGTAYEQYV.

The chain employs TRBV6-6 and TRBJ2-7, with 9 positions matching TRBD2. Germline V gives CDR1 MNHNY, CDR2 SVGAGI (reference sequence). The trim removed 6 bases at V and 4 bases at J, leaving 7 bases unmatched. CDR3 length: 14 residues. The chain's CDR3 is CASRTTSGPYEQYV. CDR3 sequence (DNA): TGTGCCAGCAGAACGACTAGCGGACCTTACGAGCAGTACGTC.

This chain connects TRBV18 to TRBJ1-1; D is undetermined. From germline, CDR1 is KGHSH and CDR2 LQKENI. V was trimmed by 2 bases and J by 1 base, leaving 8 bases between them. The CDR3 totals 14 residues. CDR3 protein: CASSPDSGNTEAFF. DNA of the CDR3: TGTGCCAGCTCACCAGATTCAGGGAACACTGAAGCTTTCTTT.

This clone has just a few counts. In DNA, the CDR3 is TGTGCCAGCTCACCACCGAGGGACAACTCTGGAAACACCATATATTTT. The encoded protein is CASSPPRDNSGNTIYF. The chain couples TRBV18 to TRBJ1-3; possible D gene TRBD1, 6 bases. Trimming pared 0 bases from V and 0 bases from J, leaving 9 bases between. The CDR3 runs to 16 residues. Germline lookup yields CDR1 KGHSH and CDR2 LQKENI.

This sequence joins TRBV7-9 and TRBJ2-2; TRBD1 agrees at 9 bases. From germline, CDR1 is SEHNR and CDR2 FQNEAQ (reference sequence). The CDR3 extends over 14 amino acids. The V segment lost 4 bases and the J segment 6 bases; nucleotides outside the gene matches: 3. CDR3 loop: CASSWDRAAGELFF. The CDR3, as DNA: TGTGCCAGCAGCTGGGACAGGGCCGCCGGGGAGCTGTTTTTT.

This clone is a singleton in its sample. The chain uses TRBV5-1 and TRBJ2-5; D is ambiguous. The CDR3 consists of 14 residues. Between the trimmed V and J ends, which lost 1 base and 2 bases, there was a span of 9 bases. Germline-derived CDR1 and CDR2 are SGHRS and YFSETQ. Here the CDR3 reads CASSLMAEQETQYF. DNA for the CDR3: TGCGCCAGCAGCTTGATGGCGGAACAAGAGACCCAGTACTTC.

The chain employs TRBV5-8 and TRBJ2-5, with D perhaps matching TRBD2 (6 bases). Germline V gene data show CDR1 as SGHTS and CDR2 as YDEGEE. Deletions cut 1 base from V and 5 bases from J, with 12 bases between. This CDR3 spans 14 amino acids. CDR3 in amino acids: CASSLLRESETQYF. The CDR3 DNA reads TGTGCCAGCAGCTTGTTACGGGAGTCGGAGACCCAGTACTTC.

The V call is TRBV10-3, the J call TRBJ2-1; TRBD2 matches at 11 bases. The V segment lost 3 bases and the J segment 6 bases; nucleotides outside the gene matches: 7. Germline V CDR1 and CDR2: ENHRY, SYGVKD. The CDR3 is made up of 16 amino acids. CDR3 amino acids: CAISDLLAGGVNEQFF. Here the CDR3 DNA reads TGTGCCATCAGTGATCTCCTAGCGGGAGGAGTCAATGAGCAGTTCTTC.

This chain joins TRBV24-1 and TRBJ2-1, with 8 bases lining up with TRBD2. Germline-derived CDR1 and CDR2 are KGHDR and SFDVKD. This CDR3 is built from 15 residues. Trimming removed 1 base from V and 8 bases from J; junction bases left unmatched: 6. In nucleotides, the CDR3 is TGTGCCACCAGTGATTTTGGCGGGAGGTTCGATGAGCAGTTCTTC. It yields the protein CATSDFGGRFDEQFF.

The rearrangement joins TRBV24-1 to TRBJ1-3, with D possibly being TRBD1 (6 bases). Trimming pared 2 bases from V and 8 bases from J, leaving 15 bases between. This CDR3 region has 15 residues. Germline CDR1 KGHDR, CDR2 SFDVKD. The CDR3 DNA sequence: TGTGCCACCAGTGATTCAGCACAGGGTGTGGACACCATATATTTT. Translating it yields CATSDSAQGVDTIYF.

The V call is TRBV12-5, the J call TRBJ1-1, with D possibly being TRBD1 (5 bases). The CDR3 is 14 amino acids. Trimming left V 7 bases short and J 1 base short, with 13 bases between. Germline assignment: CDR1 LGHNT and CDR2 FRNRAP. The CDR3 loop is CASAPLGANTEAFF. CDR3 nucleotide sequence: TGTGCTAGTGCCCCGTTAGGGGCGAACACTGAAGCTTTCTTT.

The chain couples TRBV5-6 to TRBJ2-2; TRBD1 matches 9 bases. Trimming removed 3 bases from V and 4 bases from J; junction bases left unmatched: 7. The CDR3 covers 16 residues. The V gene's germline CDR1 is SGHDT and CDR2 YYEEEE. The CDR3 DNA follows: TGTGCCAGCAGCTCCACAGGGGGCTCAAGCACCGGGGAGCTGTTTTTT. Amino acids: CASSSTGGSSTGELFF. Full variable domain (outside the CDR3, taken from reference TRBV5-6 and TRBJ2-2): DAGVTQSPTHLIKTRGQQVTLRCSPKSGHDTVSWYQQALGQGPQFIFQYYEEEERQRGNFPDRFSGHQFPNYSSELNVNALLLGDSALYLCASSSTGGSSTGELFFGEGSRLTVL.

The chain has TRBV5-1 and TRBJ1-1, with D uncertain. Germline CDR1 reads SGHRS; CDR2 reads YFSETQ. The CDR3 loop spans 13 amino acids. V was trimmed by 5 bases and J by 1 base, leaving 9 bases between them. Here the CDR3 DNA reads TGCGCCAGCAGAACCACAGAGAACACTGAAGCTTTCTTT. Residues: CASRTTENTEAFF.

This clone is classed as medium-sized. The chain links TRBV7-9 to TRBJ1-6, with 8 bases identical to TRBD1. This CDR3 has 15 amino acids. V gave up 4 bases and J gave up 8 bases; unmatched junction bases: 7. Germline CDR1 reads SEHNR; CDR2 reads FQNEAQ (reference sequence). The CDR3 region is CASSWGQEADSPLHF. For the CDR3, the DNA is TGTGCCAGCAGCTGGGGACAGGAGGCCGATTCACCCCTCCACTTT.

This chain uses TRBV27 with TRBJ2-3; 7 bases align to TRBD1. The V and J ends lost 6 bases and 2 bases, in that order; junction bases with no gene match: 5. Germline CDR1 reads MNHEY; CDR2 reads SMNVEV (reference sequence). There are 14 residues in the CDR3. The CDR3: CASSTQGNTDTQYF. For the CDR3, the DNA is TGTGCCAGCAGCACACAGGGGAACACAGATACGCAGTATTTT.